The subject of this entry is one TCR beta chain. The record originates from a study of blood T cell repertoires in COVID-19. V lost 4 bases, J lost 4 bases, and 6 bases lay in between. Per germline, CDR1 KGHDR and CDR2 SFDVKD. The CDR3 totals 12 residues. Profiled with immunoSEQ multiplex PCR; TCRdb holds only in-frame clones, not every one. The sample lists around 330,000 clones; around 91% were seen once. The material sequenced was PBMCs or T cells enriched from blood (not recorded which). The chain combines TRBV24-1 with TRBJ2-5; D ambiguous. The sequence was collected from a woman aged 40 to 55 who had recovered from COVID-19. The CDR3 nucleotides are TGTGCCACCAGTGACCAACTAGAGACCCAGTACTTC. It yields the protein CATSDQLETQYF.